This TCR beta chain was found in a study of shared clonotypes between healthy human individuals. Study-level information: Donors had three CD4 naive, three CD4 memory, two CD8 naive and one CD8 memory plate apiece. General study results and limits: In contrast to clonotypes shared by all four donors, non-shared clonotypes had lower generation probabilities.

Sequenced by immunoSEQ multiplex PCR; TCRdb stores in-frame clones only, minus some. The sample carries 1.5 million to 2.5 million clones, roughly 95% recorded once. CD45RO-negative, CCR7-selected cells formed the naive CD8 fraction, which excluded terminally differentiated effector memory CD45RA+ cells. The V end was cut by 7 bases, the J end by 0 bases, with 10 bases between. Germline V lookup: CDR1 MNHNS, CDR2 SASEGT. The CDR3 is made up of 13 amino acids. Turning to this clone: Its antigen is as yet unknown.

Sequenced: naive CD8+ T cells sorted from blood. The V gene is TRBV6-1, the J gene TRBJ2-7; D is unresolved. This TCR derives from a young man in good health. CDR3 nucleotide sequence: TGTGCCAGCACCATCCCCTACTCCTACGAGCAGTACTTC. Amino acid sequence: CASTIPYSYEQYF.